The present T cell receptor (beta chain) was sequenced within a study of T cells after yellow fever vaccination. Turning to the study itself: Preparation used SMART-Seq v4 Ultra Low Input for the low-cell-number fractions.

TCR cDNA was made by 5'RACE template switching, adding a universal primer site and UMIs. TCRdb re-called the 5' RACE reads with MiXCR, one entry per CDR3 protein. Of roughly 120,000 distinct CDR3 sequences in the sample, 7.4% were seen once. Study results and limitations: Within FACS-sorted repertoires, abundant clonotypes contaminating from the bulk population could be present.

This clonotype has at least ten counts. Its target is unknown. The CDR3 length is 13 residues. The V gene lost 4 bases and the J gene lost 6 bases, with 13 bases spanning the gap. CDR1 and CDR2 from the germline V gene are SGDLS and YYNGEE. The source was CD4+ T cells sorted from PBMCs, collected more than 8 days after the first yellow fever vaccination. The origin of this receptor is a man younger than 35 who received the YFV17D yellow fever vaccine. This rearrangement joins TRBV9 to TRBJ1-1, with D perhaps TRBD1 (5 bases). The chain's CDR3 is CASSSRGGSEAFF. The CDR3 DNA follows: TGTGCCAGCAGCTCCCGGGGGGGGTCTGAAGCTTTCTTT.